This T cell receptor (beta chain) was observed in a study of blood T cell repertoires in COVID-19. Across the study: The cDNA or gDNA used as material had been derived from T cells, B-cell-depleted T cells, or PBMCs.

The CDR3 length is 12 residues. Germline-derived CDR1 and CDR2 are SQVTM and ANQGSEA. The V gene end was trimmed by 8 bases and the J gene end by 8 bases; junction bases not matched to a gene: 9. The table came from immunoSEQ multiplex PCR; TCRdb's copy has only in-frame clones and leaves some out. The profile shows fewer than 400,000 clones, less than 85% of them singletons. The rearrangement links TRBV29-1 to TRBJ2-1; 7 bases agree with TRBD1. Material: peripheral blood. The TCR sequence derives from a woman in her late teens or twenties with acute or convalescent COVID-19. The CDR3 DNA reads as TGCAGCAGTAGGGAAGGGGGCTATGAGCAGTTCTTC. Translated: CSSREGGYEQFF.